Presented here are 28 T cell receptor beta chains from one specimen sequenced in a study of T cells in Graves' hyperthyroidism and ophthalmopathy (dated by TCRdb to the late 2010s). The library was generated by multiplex PCR. The run used an Illumina HiSeq 2000. TCR beta CDR3 regions were amplified from RNA transcripts. For the first round of RT-PCR on the TCR CDR3, the HTBI primer set was used together with the Qiagen OneStep RT-PCR kit. TCRdb redid the processing of the public reads, applying fastp at Q25 and MiXCR, and retained in-frame beta chains. Identical CDR3 proteins give one entry, which carries the most common genes and DNA. Recorded for this sample are some 400,000 distinct CDR3 sequences; roughly 14% of them occurred a single time. The ten largest account for less than 25% of the sample. The specimen was blood. Every receptor here comes from a man in his thirties or forties with Graves' hyperthyroidism that later progressed to Graves' ophthalmopathy.

This clonotype was counted many times. The chain couples TRBV5-1 to TRBJ2-7, with 7 bases identical to TRBD1. Germline lookup yields CDR1 SGHRS and CDR2 YFSETQ. CDR3 length equals 15 residues. V shed 0 bases and J 3 bases; nucleotides not matched to a gene: 6. CDR3 loop: CASSLVSPGGYEQYF. The CDR3 DNA sequence: TGCGCCAGCAGCTTGGTCTCGCCAGGGGGCTACGAGCAGTACTTC. Looking up the rest from reference TRBV5-1 and TRBJ2-7 gives the full variable domain: KAGVTQTPRYLIKTRGQQVTLSCSPISGHRSVSWYQQTPGQGLQFLFEYFSETQRNKGNFPGRFSGRQFSNSRSEMNVSTLELGDSALYLCASSLVSPGGYEQYFGPGTRLTVT.

This clonotype was detected a few times. The chain combines TRBV7-2 with TRBJ1-2; D remains ambiguous. Germline V gene sequence: CDR1 SGHTA, CDR2 FQGNSA. V was pared by 4 bases and J by 7 bases, with 10 bases between. The CDR3 loop spans 12 amino acids. CDR3 sequence: CASSWTDSGYTF. CDR3 sequence (DNA): TGTGCCAGCAGCTGGACTGATTCTGGCTACACCTTC. The full variable domain, in which reference TRBV7-2 and TRBJ1-2 provide the parts outside the CDR3, is GAGVSQSPSNKVTEKGKDVELRCDPISGHTALYWYRQSLGQGLEFLIYFQGNSAPDKSGLPSDRFSAERTGGSVSTLTIQRTQQEDSAVYLCASSWTDSGYTFGSGTRLTVV.

The chain links TRBV19 to TRBJ1-5, with TRBD1 as a possible D gene (5 bases). Germline values: CDR1 LNHDA, CDR2 SQIVND (reference sequence). The germline V and J ends were trimmed by 4 bases and 0 bases, with 13 bases remaining between them. This CDR3 contains 16 residues. The CDR3 DNA reads as TGTGCCAGTAGTACTCACCTGACAGATAGCAATCAGCCCCAGCATTTT. Amino acid sequence: CASSTHLTDSNQPQHF. The variable domain in full, completed from reference TRBV19 and TRBJ1-5, reads DGGITQSPKYLFRKEGQNVTLSCEQNLNHDAMYWYRQDPGQGLRLIYYSQIVNDFQKGDIAEGYSVSREKKESFPLTVTSAQKNPTAFYLCASSTHLTDSNQPQHFGDGTRLSIL.

Remarks on this clonotype: Given a much more abundant clone one base away, this may be a read error. V usage is TRBV20-1 and J usage is TRBJ2-1; the D call may be TRBD1 or TRBD2 (5 bases each). Per the germline V gene, CDR1 is DFQATT and CDR2 is SNEGSKA (reference sequence). There are 13 residues in the CDR3. V lost 6 bases and J lost 11, with 20 bases in between. In DNA, the CDR3 is TGCAGTGCCCCGGGACCCCAGGGTAGTAAGCAGTTCTTC. This codes for CSAPGPQGSKQFF.

This rearrangement joins TRBV19 to TRBJ1-1; D is unresolved. The CDR3 spans 13 residues. V was pared by 2 bases and J by 1 base, with 5 bases between. Germline V gene lookup returns CDR1 LNHDA and CDR2 SQIVND (reference sequence). The CDR3 DNA sequence: TGTGCCAGTAGTATATGGGGGAACACTGAAGCTTTCTTT. It encodes CASSIWGNTEAFF.

A remark on this clonotype: A much bigger clone sits one base away, suggesting this may be a read error. V is TRBV2 and J is TRBJ1-4; D gene uncertain. This CDR3 is built from 13 residues. Germline CDR1 SNHLY, CDR2 FYNNEI. This CDR3 is CATLWMPGEKLCF. The CDR3 DNA reads TGTGCCACCCTCTGGATGCCTGGGGAAAAACTGTGTTTT.

This clonotype was recorded at least ten times. The chain links TRBV11-2 to TRBJ2-7; tentative D call: TRBD1 (6 bases). Germline V CDR1 and CDR2: SGHAT, FQNNGV. Trimming cost V 5 bases and J 3 bases, with 14 bases left between them. This CDR3 spans 14 amino acids. In DNA, the CDR3 is TGTGCCAGCAGCCCACTCCTACAGGGCTACGAGCAGTACTTC. Protein sequence: CASSPLLQGYEQYF.

This clonotype appeared many times. V and J are TRBV12-3 or TRBV12-4 and TRBJ1-1; D call uncertain. The CDR3 runs 14 residues. V was cut by 5 bases and J by 0 bases, with 10 bases left in between. Here the CDR3 reads CASSTRRVNTEAFF. CDR3 in DNA: TGTGCCAGCAGTACGCGTAGGGTGAACACTGAAGCTTTCTTT.

This clonotype turned up a few times. The CDR3 protein is CSARDIGGTNTGELFF. The CDR3 nucleotides are TGCAGTGCTAGAGATATTGGCGGAACGAACACCGGGGAGCTGTTTTTT. This rearrangement joins TRBV20-1 to TRBJ2-2; D call uncertain. The CDR3 runs 16 residues. CDR1 is DFQATT, CDR2 SNEGSKA, per germline (reference sequence). Trimming pared 0 bases from V and 0 bases from J, leaving 11 bases between.

This clonotype was found many times. This chain joins TRBV24-1 and TRBJ1-2; TRBD1 might be the D (5 bases). CDR1 KGHDR and CDR2 SFDVKD come from the germline V gene. V lost 5 bases and J lost 6, with 12 bases in between. The CDR3 consists of 13 residues. CDR3 sequence reads: CATSGGTHDGYTF. The CDR3 region has the DNA TGTGCCACCAGTGGGGGGACTCATGATGGCTACACCTTC.

The rearrangement uses TRBV4-1 and TRBJ2-7; D uncertain. CDR3 size: 15 residues. Trimming removed 0 bases at V and 5 bases at J, with 14 bases between. Germline loops: CDR1 MGHRA, CDR2 YSYEKL. CDR3 protein: CASSQERSAGDEQYF. CDR3 in DNA: TGCGCCAGCAGCCAAGAAAGGTCTGCAGGAGACGAGCAGTACTTC.

This clonotype has more than one count but fewer than ten. In DNA, the CDR3 is TGTGCCAGCAGCCCGCCGGGACAGGTGGTGATCACTGAAGCTTTCTTT. Translating it yields CASSPPGQVVITEAFF. J is TRBJ1-1 and V is TRBV7-9, with TRBD1 matching over 8 bases. With 5 bases clipped from V and 4 bases from J, the junction kept 12 bases outside the gene matches. Germline V CDR1 and CDR2: SEHNR, FQNEAQ (reference sequence). The CDR3 sequence is 16 residues long.

The V and J genes are TRBV11-2 and TRBJ2-5; unclear D gene. Trimming cost V 1 base and J 8 bases, with 20 bases left between them. Germline V gives CDR1 SGHAT, CDR2 FQNNGV. There are 16 residues in the CDR3. As DNA, the CDR3 is TGTGCCAGCAGCTTAGCAGTAACTCCCGCACAAGGTACCCAGTACTTC. Its translation is CASSLAVTPAQGTQYF.

This clonotype was detected a few times. The rearrangement links TRBV29-1 to TRBJ1-1; D gene ambiguous. Trimming pared 4 bases from V and 1 base from J, leaving 4 bases between. Germline V gene sequence: CDR1 SQVTM, CDR2 ANQGSEA. The CDR3 is 11 amino acids. The CDR3 nucleotides read TGCAGCGTTGTACCGAACACTGAAGCTTTCTTT. It yields the protein CSVVPNTEAFF.

J is TRBJ1-1 and V is TRBV20-1; a weak D match, TRBD1 (6 bases). CDR1 is DFQATT, CDR2 SNEGSKA, per germline (reference sequence). The CDR3 consists of 14 residues. The V end lost 3 bases, the J end lost 5 bases, and 16 bases lay between the germline ends. CDR3 loop: CSASPPGARTEAFF. The CDR3 DNA is TGCAGTGCTAGTCCCCCGGGGGCGCGAACTGAAGCTTTCTTT.

CDR3 loop: CASSFSIEQYF. The CDR3 DNA reads as TGTGCCAGCAGCTTTTCGATAGAGCAGTACTTC. This chain uses TRBV5-5 with TRBJ2-7, with unresolved D. There are 11 residues in the CDR3. V was cut by 2 bases and J by 7 bases, with 7 bases left in between. Germline lookup yields CDR1 SGHKS and CDR2 YYEKEE (reference sequence).

This clonotype has a count of ten or more. The chain links TRBV3-1 to TRBJ1-6; no definite D call. Trimming took off 4 bases at V and 7 bases at J, with 8 bases between the two ends. The CDR3 sequence is 13 residues long. Per the germline V gene, CDR1 is LGHDT and CDR2 is YNNKEL (reference sequence). The CDR3 loop is CASSPGGNSPLHF. CDR3 in DNA: TGTGCCAGCAGCCCCGGAGGAAATTCACCCCTCCACTTT. The full variable domain, completed using reference TRBV3-1 and TRBJ1-6, is DTAVSQTPKYLVTQMGNDKSIKCEQNLGHDTMYWYKQDSKKFLKIMFSYNNKELIINETVPNRFSPKSPDKAHLNLHINSLELGDSAVYFCASSPGGNSPLHFGNGTRLTVT.

For this clonotype: This may arise from a read error, as a much more abundant clone is one base away. V and J are TRBV2 and TRBJ2-7; 8 bases align to TRBD2. The trim removed 3 bases at V and 5 bases at J, leaving 6 bases unmatched. The CDR3 sequence is 14 residues long. Germline V CDR1 and CDR2: SNHLY, FYNNEI. The CDR3 loop reads CASSERGVGDEQYF. The CDR3 DNA reads as TGTGCCAGCAGTGAGCGGGGGGTAGGGGACGAGCAGTACTTC.

This clonotype was observed at least ten times. V is TRBV28 and J is TRBJ1-5, with unresolved D. V lost 0 bases and J 3 bases, leaving 6 bases between the germline ends. Germline CDR1 MDHEN, CDR2 SYDVKM. This CDR3 has 14 amino acids. The CDR3 region is CASSLWAANQPQHF. CDR3 in DNA: TGTGCCAGCAGTTTATGGGCAGCCAATCAGCCCCAGCATTTT.

This clonotype was seen only a few times. CDR3 in DNA: TGTGCCAGCAGTGAATACCGCGAGCAGTACTTC. It specifies CASSEYREQYF. The gene calls are TRBV6-4 and TRBJ2-7; D gene unclear. V shed 3 bases and J shed 6 bases, with 6 bases lying between them. The CDR3 consists of 11 residues. Germline V CDR1 and CDR2: MRHNA, SNTAGT.

Remarks on this clonotype: At one of its ends the junction is not consistent with the germline gene, which may arise from a read error. V gene TRBV11-3 combines with J gene TRBJ1-3; possible D gene TRBD1, 5 bases. The CDR3 covers 12 residues. Germline loops: CDR1 SGHNT, CDR2 YENEEA. CDR3 nucleotides: TGTGCCAGCAGCCGCGGGGGAAACACCATATCTTTT. This codes for CASSRGGNTISF.

This clonotype came up many times. The chain employs TRBV27 and TRBJ1-6, with D unclear. Trimming took 4 bases from V and 10 from J, leaving 8 bases between them. CDR1 is MNHEY and CDR2 is SMNVEV in the germline V gene (reference sequence). This CDR3 spans 12 amino acids. CDR3 coding DNA: TGTGCCAGCAGTTCCCTTTGGTCACCCCTCCACTTT. Its translation is CASSSLWSPLHF.

This clonotype has at least ten counts. The chain has TRBV7-9 and TRBJ2-5; 13 bases fit TRBD2. The J segment lost 4 bases and the V segment lost 5 bases, leaving 4 bases of the junction unmatched. The CDR3 totals 15 residues. Germline loops: CDR1 SEHNR, CDR2 FQNEAQ (reference sequence). The CDR3 is CASSIGLAGAETQYF. In nucleotides, the CDR3 is TGTGCCAGCAGCATTGGACTAGCGGGAGCAGAGACCCAGTACTTC.

A remark on this clonotype: A much larger clone lies one base from this, so it may be a read error. The V gene is TRBV28, the J gene TRBJ2-5, with TRBD1 matching 7 bases. Germline CDR1 reads MDHEN; CDR2 reads SYDVKM. There are 14 residues in the CDR3. CDR3 sequence (DNA): TGTGCCAGCGGTTTGACAGGGTGGCAAGAGACCCAGTACTTC. Translation: CASGLTGWQETQYF.

The rearrangement joins TRBV5-5 to TRBJ1-5; D not certain. The CDR3 is 13 residues long. Germline V gene lookup returns CDR1 SGHKS and CDR2 YYEKEE (reference sequence). Trimming took off 1 base at V and 5 bases at J, with 7 bases between the two ends. CDR3 in DNA: TGTGCCAGCAGCTTGAAGGACGATCAGCCCCAGCATTTT. Translating gives CASSLKDDQPQHF.

This clonotype was observed a few times. The chain carries TRBV20-1 and TRBJ2-7, with a tentative D call TRBD1 (6 bases). V was cut by 1 base and J by 1 base, with 11 bases left in between. The germline V gene encodes CDR1 DFQATT and CDR2 SNEGSKA (reference sequence). The CDR3 loop spans 14 amino acids. CDR3 sequence (DNA): TGCAGTGCTAGAGGTGGGACATCTTCCTACGAGCAGTACTTC. Translation gives CSARGGTSSYEQYF.

This clonotype was found many times. The chain has TRBV2 and TRBJ2-5, with D perhaps TRBD1 (5 bases). The CDR3 has 14 amino acids. Germline CDR1 SNHLY, CDR2 FYNNEI. V lost 3 bases and J 5 bases, leaving 13 bases between the germline ends. The CDR3: CASSEGPQVETQYF. CDR3 in DNA: TGTGCCAGCAGTGAGGGGCCCCAGGTGGAGACCCAGTACTTC.

This clonotype showed up many times. The J gene is TRBJ2-5, the V gene TRBV7-6, with 11 nucleotides matching TRBD2. The CDR3 is made up of 15 amino acids. In germline, CDR1 is SGHVS, CDR2 FNYEAQ. Germline trimming cut 2 bases from V and 2 bases from J; bases unmatched to any gene: 1. The CDR3 protein is CASSLRTSGQETQYF. The CDR3 DNA reads as TGTGCCAGCAGCTTACGGACTAGCGGGCAAGAGACCCAGTACTTC.